This TCR beta chain was found in a study of beta chain features in type 1 diabetes. The whole isolated RNA underwent reverse transcription, so sequencing captured expressed TCRB transcripts. Produced via immunoSEQ multiplex PCR; TCRdb's table is partial and in-frame only. The sample yields hundreds of thousands of clones, over 25% seen once. The germline CDR1 and CDR2 sequences are SNHLY and FYNNEI. V lost 4 bases, J lost 4 bases, and 11 bases lay in between. This CDR3 spans 14 amino acids. Overall study findings and caveats: Type 1 diabetes patients had fewer VDJ junction insertions and more deletions.

Details on this clone: The antigen remains unidentified.

The source is a man between 18 and 29 years old in good health. J is TRBJ2-1 and V is TRBV2; D is perhaps TRBD1 (6 bases). Sequencing input: naive CD4+ T cells from blood. The CDR3 region has the DNA TGTGCCAGCAGTGTGGGGCAGGGGTACAATGAGCAGTTCTTC. Amino acids: CASSVGQGYNEQFF. The variable domain in full, with the rest retrieved from reference TRBV2 and TRBJ2-1, is EPEVTQTPSHQVTQMGQEVILRCVPISNHLYFYWYRQILGQKVEFLVSFYNNEISEKSEIFDDQFSVERPDGSNFTLKIRSTKLEDSAMYFCASSVGQGYNEQFFGPGTRLTVL.